A selection of T cell receptor beta chains follows, all from one sample in a study of shared clonotypes between healthy human individuals. This table comes from immunoSEQ multiplex PCR, and its TCRdb copy is limited to in-frame clones, with some not included. The table shows around 2.1 million clones, with roughly 91% occurring only once. The sequencing input was naive CD8+ T cells from PBMCs. These receptors were obtained from a man aged 18 to 29 in good health. Some clones in this sample may be carry-over from other donors' samples. Each CDR3 is given without its conserved first and last residue. D genes are given only for firm matches.

v_gene,d_gene,j_gene,CDR3aa
TRBV13,TRBD2,TRBJ2-3,ASTRKREGQDTQY
TRBV7-9,NA,TRBJ2-2,ASSNRVEGTGELF
TRBV29-1,NA,TRBJ2-7,SVGRSYEQY
TRBV4-1,NA,TRBJ2-7,ASRSPGVGTEQY
TRBV7-8,TRBD1,TRBJ1-4,ASSSSDRVGEKLF
TRBV27,NA,TRBJ2-7,ASSLFGTPYEQY
TRBV28,TRBD1,TRBJ2-5,ASTTPGTGSLETQY
TRBV7-9,NA,TRBJ2-1,ASSSDPLLV
TRBV29-1,NA,TRBJ2-1,SVAAAPGQF
TRBV29-1,NA,TRBJ2-3,SVRTVTDTQY
TRBV27,TRBD2,TRBJ2-1,ASSLLAEYNNEQF
TRBV28,NA,TRBJ2-1,ASSSRTASMRNEQF
TRBV30,NA,TRBJ1-5,AWSVLPEGSGTYSNQPQH
TRBV4-1,TRBD1,TRBJ2-7,ASQDRDHEQY
TRBV27,TRBD1,TRBJ1-1,ASSLDTGVDTEAF
TRBV30,NA,TRBJ1-1,AWSVMKGVDAF
TRBV5-4,NA,TRBJ2-7,ASSLRIGTYEQY
TRBV5-6,TRBD1,TRBJ2-2,ASSFRDRGVTGELF
TRBV7-2,TRBD2,TRBJ2-1,ASSLFVAGPDEQF
TRBV30,NA,TRBJ1-2,AGTARGGNYGYT
TRBV7-3,NA,TRBJ2-7,ASSLLGAHEQY
TRBV28,NA,TRBJ1-4,ASSLWGENEKLF
TRBV13,TRBD2,TRBJ2-1,ASSFSGTQLGNEQF
TRBV6-1,NA,TRBJ2-7,ASNREEDEQY
TRBV5-4,NA,TRBJ2-3,ASRDGSVTDTQY
TRBV7-9,TRBD2,TRBJ2-1,ASSSPLLAGAYNEQF
TRBV7-9,NA,TRBJ1-1,ASRFGAEAF
TRBV9,NA,TRBJ1-2,ASSAGATANYGYT
TRBV13,NA,TRBJ2-1,ASSPLVDNEQF
TRBV28,NA,TRBJ2-4,ASSAPTIANIQY
TRBV27,TRBD1,TRBJ2-7,ASTRGTGPGYEQY
TRBV11-3,NA,TRBJ2-3,ASSLDLTDTQY
TRBV27,NA,TRBJ2-2,ASSLGGAGGGELF
TRBV6-1,NA,TRBJ2-7,ASSGRVFGYEQY
TRBV11-2,NA,TRBJ2-7,ASSPPQTGAYEQY
TRBV7-9,NA,TRBJ2-6,ASSTVGSSGANVLT
TRBV10-3,NA,TRBJ1-5,AISDLGGNQPQH
TRBV7-2,TRBD1,TRBJ1-1,ASSPKDRVQLWSEAF
TRBV6-1,NA,TRBJ2-3,ASSERLSTNTQY
TRBV7-2,NA,TRBJ2-1,ASSLEWGLRNEQF
TRBV27,TRBD2,TRBJ2-2,ASSLTSATGELF
TRBV5-8,NA,TRBJ1-4,ASSWGRSYEKLF
TRBV2,TRBD1,TRBJ2-7,ASFGTAYRYEQY
TRBV14,TRBD2,TRBJ2-7,ASSPGGGSPYEQY
TRBV19,NA,TRBJ1-1,ASSILGQGTEAF
TRBV10-2,TRBD2,TRBJ2-1,ASSTGLSYNEQF
TRBV4-3,NA,TRBJ2-7,ASSPGPDSSYEQY
TRBV5-1,TRBD2,TRBJ2-6,ASSLASGSPGANVLT
TRBV15,NA,TRBJ1-3,ATSRGVTGVSGNTIY
TRBV27,NA,TRBJ2-2,ASSFQGGELF
TRBV7-3,TRBD1,TRBJ2-7,ASSPGQGAPVEQY